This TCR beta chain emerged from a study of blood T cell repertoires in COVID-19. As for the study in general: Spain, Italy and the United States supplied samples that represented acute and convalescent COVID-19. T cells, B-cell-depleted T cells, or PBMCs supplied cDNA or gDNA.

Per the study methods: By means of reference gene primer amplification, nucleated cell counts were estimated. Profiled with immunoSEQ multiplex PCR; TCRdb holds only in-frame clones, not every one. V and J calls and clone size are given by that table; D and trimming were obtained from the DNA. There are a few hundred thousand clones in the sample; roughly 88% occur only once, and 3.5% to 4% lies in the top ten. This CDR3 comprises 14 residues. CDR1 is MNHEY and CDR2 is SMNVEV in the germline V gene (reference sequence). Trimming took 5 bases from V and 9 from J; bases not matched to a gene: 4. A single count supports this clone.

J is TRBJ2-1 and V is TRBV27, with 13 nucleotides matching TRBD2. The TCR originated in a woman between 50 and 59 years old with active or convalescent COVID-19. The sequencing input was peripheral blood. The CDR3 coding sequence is TGTGCCAGCAGTAAGGGACTAGCGGGGACTGAGCAGTTCTTC. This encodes CASSKGLAGTEQFF.